Listed below are T cell receptor beta chains from one sample, sequenced in a study of cytomegalovirus exposure and HLA in healthy donors. Repertoires were generated with immunoSEQ multiplex PCR, while TCRdb's copy carries only in-frame clones and drops some. This sample has about 190,000 clones, with 65% to 85% found just once. Sequenced input: PBMCs. Every receptor here comes from a man aged 50 or older in good health and CMV-seronegative. Each CDR3 is given with its conserved first and last residue. Fields, in order: D gene, J gene, V gene, clone size, CDR3 protein, CDR3 DNA. The D gene is left open where the match is weak. Some rows mark clone size as missing; the rest say once, few, many or name a class of expanded clone.

D: .
J: TRBJ1-5
V: TRBV12-5
size: .
CDR3: CASGLASNQPQHF
DNA: TGTGCTAGTGGTTTGGCGAGCAATCAGCCCCAGCATTTT

D: TRBD1
J: TRBJ2-3
V: TRBV10-3
size: .
CDR3: CATKQGANTDTQYF
DNA: TGTGCCACGAAACAGGGGGCGAACACAGATACGCAGTATTTT

D: TRBD1
J: TRBJ2-7
V: TRBV19
size: .
CDR3: CASSKGTAYEQYF
DNA: TGTGCCAGTAGTAAAGGGACAGCTTACGAGCAGTACTTC

D: .
J: TRBJ1-1
V: TRBV5-5
size: .
CDR3: CASSLRGNTEAFF
DNA: TGTGCCAGCAGCTTACGGGGGAACACTGAAGCTTTCTTT

D: .
J: TRBJ2-5
V: TRBV4-3
size: .
CDR3: CASSQDLRGQSTLQETQYF
DNA: TGCGCCAGCAGCCAAGATCTACGGGGACAAAGTACTCTACAAGAGACCCAGTACTTC

D: .
J: TRBJ1-2
V: TRBV5-6
size: .
CDR3: CASSSGHYYGYTF
DNA: TGTGCCAGCAGCTCTGGACACTACTATGGCTACACCTTC

D: TRBD1
J: TRBJ2-7
V: TRBV6-1
size: .
CDR3: CASSGLGTGAYEQYF
DNA: TGTGCCAGCAGTGGACTCGGGACAGGGGCCTACGAGCAGTACTTC

D: .
J: TRBJ2-5
V: TRBV11-2
size: .
CDR3: CASSAPSGSLTQYF
DNA: TGTGCCAGCAGCGCCCCATCCGGGAGTCTAACCCAGTACTTC

D: .
J: TRBJ2-7
V: TRBV4-1
size: .
CDR3: CASSQVGGRYEQYF
DNA: TGCGCCAGCAGCCAAGTTGGGGGGAGGTACGAGCAGTACTTC

D: .
J: TRBJ2-2
V: TRBV5-8
size: .
CDR3: CASSWTANTGELFF
DNA: TGTGCCAGCAGCTGGACAGCCAACACCGGGGAGCTGTTTTTT

D: .
J: TRBJ1-2
V: TRBV5-6
size: .
CDR3: CASSLWQGHYGYTF
DNA: TGTGCCAGCAGCTTGTGGCAGGGCCACTATGGCTACACCTTC

D: .
J: TRBJ1-2
V: TRBV5-5
size: .
CDR3: CASSLDLGRVNYGYTF
DNA: TGTGCCAGCAGCTTGGATCTAGGCAGGGTGAACTATGGCTACACCTTC

D: .
J: TRBJ2-1
V: TRBV7-7
size: .
CDR3: CASSRGGGDNEQFF
DNA: TGTGCTAGCAGCCGGGGTGGAGGGGACAATGAGCAGTTCTTC

D: .
J: TRBJ2-1
V: TRBV19
size: .
CDR3: CASSNPPATGSYNEQFF
DNA: TGTGCCAGTAGTAACCCCCCCGCAACAGGCTCCTACAATGAGCAGTTCTTC

D: .
J: TRBJ1-3
V: TRBV5-5
size: once
CDR3: CASSSPRNTIYF
DNA: TGTGCCAGCAGCTCGCCCCGGAACACCATATATTTT

D: TRBD1
J: TRBJ1-3
V: TRBV6-1
size: .
CDR3: CASSEVRGRGGNTIYF
DNA: TGTGCCAGCAGTGAAGTTAGGGGGCGAGGGGGAAACACCATATATTTT

D: TRBD2
J: TRBJ2-2
V: TRBV27
size: .
CDR3: CASSPPLGGGHTGELFF
DNA: TGTGCCAGCAGTCCGCCCTTGGGCGGGGGACACACCGGGGAGCTGTTTTTT

D: .
J: TRBJ1-1
V: TRBV19
size: .
CDR3: CASSILTTGNTEAFF
DNA: TGTGCCAGTAGTATCCTAACAACGGGAAACACTGAAGCTTTCTTT

D: TRBD1
J: TRBJ1-2
V: TRBV7-8
size: .
CDR3: CASSHRTGAGYTF
DNA: TGTGCCAGCAGCCACAGGACAGGGGCGGGCTACACCTTC

D: TRBD1
J: TRBJ1-2
V: TRBV5-1
size: .
CDR3: CASSFQGDGYTF
DNA: TGCGCCAGCAGCTTTCAGGGGGATGGCTACACCTTC

D: .
J: TRBJ2-3
V: TRBV7-9
size: .
CDR3: CASSSGETASTDTQYF
DNA: TGTGCCAGCAGCTCGGGGGAGACCGCTAGCACAGATACGCAGTATTTT

D: .
J: TRBJ2-2
V: TRBV7-2
size: .
CDR3: CASSLDRTNTGELFF
DNA: TGTGCCAGCAGCCTAGACAGGACGAACACCGGGGAGCTGTTTTTT

D: .
J: TRBJ2-3
V: TRBV10-3
size: .
CDR3: CAISESTGLSAALPQYF
DNA: TGTGCCATCAGTGAGTCTACAGGGCTCTCAGCCGCCCTTCCGCAGTATTTT

D: .
J: TRBJ1-1
V: TRBV27
size: .
CDR3: CASSLQGGSTEAFF
DNA: TGTGCCAGCAGTTTACAGGGAGGGAGCACTGAAGCTTTCTTT

D: TRBD2
J: TRBJ2-5
V: TRBV4-3
size: once
CDR3: CASSRTSGGVLRETQYF
DNA: TGCGCCAGCAGCCGAACTAGCGGGGGGGTTTTAAGAGAGACCCAGTACTTC

D: .
J: TRBJ1-1
V: TRBV29-1
size: .
CDR3: CSVRTEHTEAFF
DNA: TGCAGCGTCCGGACAGAGCACACTGAAGCTTTCTTT

D: .
J: TRBJ2-5
V: TRBV27
size: .
CDR3: CASSFLGLAKETQYF
DNA: TGTGCCAGCAGTTTCCTAGGGCTAGCGAAAGAGACCCAGTACTTC

D: TRBD2
J: TRBJ2-2
V: TRBV7-2
size: .
CDR3: CASSLWFSGGATGELFF
DNA: TGTGCCAGCAGCTTATGGTTTAGCGGGGGGGCGACCGGGGAGCTGTTTTTT

D: TRBD1
J: TRBJ2-5
V: TRBV2
size: once
CDR3: CASSGQGLQETQYF
DNA: TGTGCCAGCAGTGGACAGGGTCTCCAAGAGACCCAGTACTTC

D: TRBD1
J: TRBJ1-2
V: TRBV6-6
size: .
CDR3: CASSKQGAGYGYTF
DNA: TGTGCCAGCAGTAAACAGGGGGCCGGGTATGGCTACACCTTC

D: .
J: TRBJ2-1
V: TRBV7-9
size: .
CDR3: CASSLVGRPDEQFF
DNA: TGTGCCAGCAGCTTAGTGGGCAGGCCAGATGAGCAGTTCTTC

D: .
J: TRBJ1-6
V: TRBV19
size: .
CDR3: CASSIKQLNSPLHF
DNA: TGTGCCAGTAGTATCAAACAGCTCAATTCACCCCTCCACTTT

D: TRBD1
J: TRBJ2-3
V: TRBV7-2
size: .
CDR3: CASSIPGQGQTQYF
DNA: TGTGCCAGCAGCATCCCGGGACAGGGACAAACGCAGTATTTT

D: .
J: TRBJ1-1
V: TRBV15
size: .
CDR3: CATSRSGRGTEAFF
DNA: TGTGCCACCAGCAGATCCGGAAGGGGGACTGAAGCTTTCTTT

D: TRBD1
J: TRBJ2-1
V: TRBV6-5
size: few
CDR3: CASSPGTGVYNEQFF
DNA: TGTGCCAGCAGTCCCGGGACAGGGGTATACAATGAGCAGTTCTTC

D: .
J: TRBJ2-1
V: TRBV7-9
size: few
CDR3: CASSSVEEQFF
DNA: TGTGCCAGCAGCTCGGTTGAGGAGCAGTTCTTC

D: .
J: TRBJ1-6
V: TRBV5-1
size: .
CDR3: CASSLGQTGVPLHF
DNA: TGCGCCAGCAGCTTGGGACAGACTGGTGTACCCCTCCACTTT

D: TRBD2
J: TRBJ2-2
V: TRBV7-2
size: .
CDR3: CASSRTSGGNTGELFF
DNA: TGTGCCAGCAGCAGGACTAGCGGGGGGAACACCGGGGAGCTGTTTTTT

D: TRBD2
J: TRBJ2-5
V: TRBV7-9
size: once
CDR3: CASSSNSGPTETQYF
DNA: TGTGCCAGCAGCTCAAATAGCGGGCCAACGGAGACCCAGTACTTC

D: TRBD1
J: TRBJ1-6
V: TRBV19
size: .
CDR3: CASSTEDRVNSPLHF
DNA: TGTGCCAGTAGTACCGAAGACAGGGTTAATTCACCCCTCCACTTT

D: TRBD1
J: TRBJ1-5
V: TRBV5-8
size: few
CDR3: CASCLAGTGSNQPQHF
DNA: TGTGCCAGCTGCCTTGCTGGGACAGGTAGCAATCAGCCCCAGCATTTT

D: TRBD1
J: TRBJ1-3
V: TRBV7-2
size: .
CDR3: CASRSGTGGLSGNTIYF
DNA: TGTGCCAGCAGGTCCGGGACAGGGGGCTTATCTGGAAACACCATATATTTT

D: TRBD1
J: TRBJ2-1
V: TRBV19
size: .
CDR3: CASRDRENRNEQFF
DNA: TGTGCCAGTAGGGACAGGGAAAATCGCAATGAGCAGTTCTTC

D: .
J: TRBJ2-5
V: TRBV4-2
size: .
CDR3: CASSQVIAGIGETQYF
DNA: TGTGCCAGCAGCCAAGTTATTGCGGGGATTGGAGAGACCCAGTACTTC

D: .
J: TRBJ1-2
V: TRBV7-9
size: .
CDR3: CASSAGQSYGYTF
DNA: TGTGCCAGCAGCGCCGGACAGTCCTATGGCTACACCTTC

D: .
J: TRBJ1-1
V: TRBV7-2
size: once
CDR3: CASSFTAPDTEAFF
DNA: TGTGCCAGCAGCTTCACAGCTCCGGACACTGAAGCTTTCTTT